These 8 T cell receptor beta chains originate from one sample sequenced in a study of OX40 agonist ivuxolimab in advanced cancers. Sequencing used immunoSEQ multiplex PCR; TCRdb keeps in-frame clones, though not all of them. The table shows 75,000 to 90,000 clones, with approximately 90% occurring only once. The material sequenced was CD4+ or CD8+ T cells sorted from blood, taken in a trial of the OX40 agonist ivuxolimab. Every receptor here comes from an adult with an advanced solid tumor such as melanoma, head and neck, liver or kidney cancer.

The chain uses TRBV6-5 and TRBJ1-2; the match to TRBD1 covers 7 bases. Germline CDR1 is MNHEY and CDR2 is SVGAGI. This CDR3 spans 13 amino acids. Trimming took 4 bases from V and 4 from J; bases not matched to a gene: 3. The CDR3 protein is CASSWDSSYGYTF. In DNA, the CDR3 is TGTGCCAGCAGTTGGGACAGCAGCTATGGCTACACCTTC.

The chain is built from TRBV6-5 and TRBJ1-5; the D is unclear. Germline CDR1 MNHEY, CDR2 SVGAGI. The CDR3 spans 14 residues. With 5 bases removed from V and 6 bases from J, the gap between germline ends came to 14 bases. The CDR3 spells CASSQDPSGQPQHF. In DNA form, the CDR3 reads TGTGCCAGCAGTCAAGACCCGTCAGGTCAGCCCCAGCATTTT.

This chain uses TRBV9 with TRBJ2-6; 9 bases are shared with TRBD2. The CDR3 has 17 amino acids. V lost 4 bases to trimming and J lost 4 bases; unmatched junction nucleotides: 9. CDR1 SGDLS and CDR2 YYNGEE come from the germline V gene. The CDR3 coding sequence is TGTGCCAGCAGCCCAGCGGCGGGAGGGCCGGGGGCCAACGTCCTGACTTTC. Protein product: CASSPAAGGPGANVLTF.

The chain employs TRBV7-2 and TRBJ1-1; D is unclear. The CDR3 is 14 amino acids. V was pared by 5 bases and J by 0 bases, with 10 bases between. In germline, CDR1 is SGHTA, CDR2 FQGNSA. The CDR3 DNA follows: TGTGCCAGCAGCCGGACCTTTATGAACACTGAAGCTTTCTTT. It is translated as CASSRTFMNTEAFF.

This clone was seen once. In DNA, the CDR3 is TGTGCCAGCAGCTTAAACGCGGTAGCGGGAGCCCTGGCCTACGAGCAGTACTTC. Residues: CASSLNAVAGALAYEQYF. The chain employs TRBV7-2 and TRBJ2-7, with 9 bases aligning to TRBD2. Germline values: CDR1 SGHTA, CDR2 FQGNSA. Losses at the gene ends were 2 bases for V and 2 bases for J; bases not matched to a gene: 13. CDR3 length equals 18 residues.

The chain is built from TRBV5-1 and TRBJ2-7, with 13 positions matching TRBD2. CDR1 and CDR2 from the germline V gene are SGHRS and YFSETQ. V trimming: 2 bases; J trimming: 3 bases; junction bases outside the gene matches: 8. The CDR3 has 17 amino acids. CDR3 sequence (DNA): TGCGCCAGCAGCTTACCGGGACTAGCGGGATGGAACTACGAGCAGTACTTC. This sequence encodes CASSLPGLAGWNYEQYF.

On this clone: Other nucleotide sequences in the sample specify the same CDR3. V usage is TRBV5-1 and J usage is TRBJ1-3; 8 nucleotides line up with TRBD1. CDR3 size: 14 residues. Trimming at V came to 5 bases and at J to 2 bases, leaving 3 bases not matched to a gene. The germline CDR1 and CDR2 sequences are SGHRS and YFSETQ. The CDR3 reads CASSLTGAGNTIYF. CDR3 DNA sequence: TGCGCCAGCAGTTTGACAGGGGCTGGAAACACCATATATTTT.

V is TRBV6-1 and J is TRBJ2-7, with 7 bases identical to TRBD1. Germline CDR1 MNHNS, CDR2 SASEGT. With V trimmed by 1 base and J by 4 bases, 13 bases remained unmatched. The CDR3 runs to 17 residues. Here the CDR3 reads CASSEEWWPGGAYEQYF. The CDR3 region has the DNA TGTGCCAGCAGTGAAGAATGGTGGCCAGGGGGAGCTTACGAGCAGTACTTC.